Below, 16 T cell receptor beta chains from the same sample are listed, as sequenced in a study of blood T cell repertoires in COVID-19. Only in-frame clones appear in the TCRdb table, and some are missing; sequencing was by immunoSEQ multiplex PCR. The sample lists 180,000 or so clones; roughly 85% were seen once. The specimen was peripheral blood. The origin of the receptors is a man in his 60s with acute or convalescent COVID-19.

The J gene is TRBJ2-5, the V gene TRBV3-1 (or the pseudogene TRBV3-2); D is possibly TRBD2 (5 bases). Germline CDR1 is LGHDT and CDR2 is YNNKEL (reference sequence). The CDR3 is 14 residues long. V was trimmed by 4 bases and J by 3 bases, leaving 12 bases between them. For the CDR3, the DNA is TGTGCCAGCAGCCCTCGGGAAGCTGAAGAGACCCAGTACTTC. This sequence encodes CASSPREAEETQYF.

V is TRBV29-1 and J is TRBJ1-6; TRBD1 matches 9 bases. The CDR3 has 13 residues. The junction had 5 bases not matched to a gene; V was cut back by 7 bases and J by 7 bases. CDR1 and CDR2 from the germline V gene are SQVTM and ANQGSEA. CDR3 DNA sequence: TGCAGCGCCAAACAGGGGGCAAATTCACCCCTCCACTTT. Amino acids: CSAKQGANSPLHF.

This clone was picked up one time. The chain has TRBV13 and TRBJ2-2; perhaps TRBD2 as D (6 bases). V lost 5 bases and J lost 5, with 12 bases in between. The length of the CDR3 is 14 residues. Germline lookup yields CDR1 PRHDT and CDR2 FYEKMQ (reference sequence). The CDR3 coding sequence is TGTGCCAGCAGCCGACGGAGGGAAACCGGGGAGCTGTTTTTT. The encoded protein is CASSRRRETGELFF.

This chain connects TRBV4-1 to TRBJ2-5; the D is unclear. CDR3 length equals 14 residues. Germline V gene data show CDR1 as MGHRA and CDR2 as YSYEKL. V was cut by 0 bases and J by 2 bases, with 7 bases left in between. The CDR3 DNA follows: TGCGCCAGCAGCCAAGAGTACAGACAAGAGACCCAGTACTTC. Amino acid sequence: CASSQEYRQETQYF.

This rearrangement joins TRBV6-5 to TRBJ1-1; D is unclear. Germline values: CDR1 MNHEY, CDR2 SVGAGI. Trimming pared 4 bases from V and 4 bases from J, leaving 10 bases between. The CDR3 has 13 residues. The CDR3 region has the DNA TGTGCCAGCAGTTTGGGCCACGGCACTGAAGCTTTCTTT. Its translation: CASSLGHGTEAFF.

V usage is TRBV7-9 and J usage is TRBJ2-6; D is possibly TRBD1 (6 bases). The V gene lost 1 base and the J gene lost 4 bases, with 11 bases spanning the gap. This CDR3 spans 16 amino acids. Germline CDR1 and CDR2: SEHNR and FQNEAQ (reference sequence). The CDR3 loop reads CASSLVTGTGANVLTF. The CDR3 DNA reads as TGTGCCAGCAGCTTAGTTACAGGGACCGGGGCCAACGTCCTGACTTTC.

J is TRBJ2-7 and V is TRBV9, with TRBD2 matching over 12 bases. This CDR3 is built from 15 residues. V was clipped by 3 bases and J by 6 bases; unmatched bases: 7. CDR1 and CDR2 (germline): SGDLS, YYNGEE. As DNA, the CDR3 is TGTGCCAGCAGCGGCCCGACTAGCGGGAGTTCCGAGCAGTACTTC. As protein: CASSGPTSGSSEQYF.

This clone was detected a few times. The chain links TRBV9 to TRBJ2-7, with D tentatively TRBD2 (6 bases). Germline loops: CDR1 SGDLS, CDR2 YYNGEE. V was shortened by 0 bases and J by 0 bases, with 7 bases between the two germline ends. This CDR3 has 14 residues. The CDR3 reads CASSVDGSSYEQYF. Written as DNA, the CDR3 is TGTGCCAGCAGCGTAGACGGGAGCTCCTACGAGCAGTACTTC.

This chain links TRBV19 with TRBJ2-7, with 9 bases that match TRBD2. V was pared by 4 bases and J by 1 base, with 2 bases of the junction left unmatched. CDR1 and CDR2 from the germline V gene are LNHDA and SQIVND (reference sequence). The CDR3 covers 14 residues. Written as DNA, the CDR3 is TGTGCCAGTAGTACACTAGCGGGTTCCTACGAGCAGTACTTC. Protein sequence: CASSTLAGSYEQYF.

J is TRBJ1-4 and V is TRBV2, with 8 bases identical to TRBD1. The junction had 12 bases not matched to a gene; V was cut back by 10 bases and J by 8 bases. Germline CDR1 and CDR2: SNHLY and FYNNEI. The CDR3 totals 14 residues. The CDR3 here is CATNYGTGGEKLFF. The CDR3 DNA sequence: TGTGCCACCAACTACGGGACAGGAGGGGAAAAACTGTTTTTT.

The genes are TRBV5-4 and TRBJ1-2, with a possible D match to TRBD1 (5 bases). Trimming stripped 4 bases from V and 4 bases from J, with 17 bases between. The CDR3 runs to 15 residues. Germline assignment: CDR1 SGHNT and CDR2 YYREEE (reference sequence). The CDR3: CASSASGGAIYGYTF. CDR3 sequence (DNA): TGTGCCAGCAGCGCCTCTGGCGGGGCGATCTATGGCTACACCTTC.

The chain combines TRBV2 with TRBJ2-7; D perhaps matches TRBD1 (6 bases). Trimming removed 5 bases at V and 3 bases at J, with 17 bases between. Germline values: CDR1 SNHLY, CDR2 FYNNEI. There are 15 residues in the CDR3. The CDR3 coding sequence is TGTGCCAGCAGTCTAGACAGGTCGAATTACTACGAGCAGTACTTC. Protein product: CASSLDRSNYYEQYF.

The chain carries TRBV12-1 and TRBJ2-5; the table's D call, TRBD2, was not checked against the DNA. TRBV12-1 constitutes a pseudogene. This CDR3 spans 17 amino acids. This CDR3 is CASSPGLAGEVAETQYF. CDR3 coding DNA: TGTGCCAGCAGCCCGGGACTAGCGGGAGAAGTGGCGGAGACCCAGTACTTC.

The rearrangement joins TRBV5-1 to TRBJ1-2, with 9 bases fitting TRBD1. Germline V CDR1 and CDR2: SGHRS, YFSETQ. V was clipped by 4 bases and J by 6 bases; unmatched bases: 7. The CDR3 length is 14 residues. The DNA for the CDR3 is TGCGCCAGCAGCACCACGACAGGGGGACATGGCTACACCTTC. This translates into CASSTTTGGHGYTF.

CDR3 sequence (DNA): TGTGCCTGGAGCTCGGGACTAGCGGGACCTAGCACAGATACGCAGTATTTT. Translated: CAWSSGLAGPSTDTQYF. V is TRBV30 and J is TRBJ2-3; 13 bases are shared with TRBD2. Germline V gene sequence: CDR1 GTSNPN, CDR2 SVGIG (reference sequence). V was clipped by 3 bases and J by 0 bases; unmatched bases: 6. The CDR3 runs to 17 residues.

This chain joins TRBV5-1 and TRBJ2-1; weak D call: TRBD2 (6 bases). Trimming pared 4 bases from V and 9 bases from J, leaving 11 bases between. Germline V gives CDR1 SGHRS, CDR2 YFSETQ. This CDR3 region has 12 residues. The CDR3 reads CASSPVGGEQFF. CDR3 bases: TGCGCCAGCAGCCCGGTCGGGGGTGAGCAGTTCTTC.